This T cell receptor beta chain was recorded in a study of human T cells and chemical hapten exposure. Original methodology: A per-sample median of approximately 100,000 TCRs was observed, with a range of roughly 20,000 to 690,600. TCRdb re-derived calls from the RACE reads in MiXCR, one entry per CDR3 protein. Here the V and J calls rest on TCRdb's processing, not on the authors' analysis. The sample contains about 380,000 distinct CDR3 sequences, nearly 5% of which appear only once. Time point given: patch test 1, 2 weeks after DPC sensitization. The sample's treatment: therapeutic diphenylcyclopropenone sensitization with weekly scalp DPC. This CDR3 has 13 amino acids. Germline V gene data show CDR1 as SGHTA and CDR2 as FQGNSA. V dropped 5 bases and J dropped 9 bases, with 11 bases sitting between them. General study points: It was expanded TCRs that formed significantly more large CDR3 similarity clusters than controls did.

This clonotype was observed many times. Its antigen is not identified. The sample here was whole blood, taken in connection with sensitization to the hapten diphenylcyclopropenone (DPC). The chain joins TRBV7-2 to TRBJ1-6; maybe TRBD1 (5 bases). The sequence was obtained from a woman aged 45-65 years with alopecia areata. Some clones in this sample may be carry-over from other donors' samples. The CDR3 nucleotides are TGTGCCAGCAGCCCCGGGACCAGTTCACCCCTCCACTTT. Its protein product is CASSPGTSSPLHF.